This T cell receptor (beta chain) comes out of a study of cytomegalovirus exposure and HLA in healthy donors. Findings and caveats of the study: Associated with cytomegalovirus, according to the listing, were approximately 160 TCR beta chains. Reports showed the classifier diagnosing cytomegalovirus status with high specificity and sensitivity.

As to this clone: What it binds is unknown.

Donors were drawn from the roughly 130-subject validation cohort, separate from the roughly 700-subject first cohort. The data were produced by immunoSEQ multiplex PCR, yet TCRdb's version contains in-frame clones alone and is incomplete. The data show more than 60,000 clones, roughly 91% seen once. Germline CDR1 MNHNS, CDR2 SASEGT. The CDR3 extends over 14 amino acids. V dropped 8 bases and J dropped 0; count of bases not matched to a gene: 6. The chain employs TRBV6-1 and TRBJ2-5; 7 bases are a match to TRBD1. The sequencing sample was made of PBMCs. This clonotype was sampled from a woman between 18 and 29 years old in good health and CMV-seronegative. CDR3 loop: CASARDRDQETQYF. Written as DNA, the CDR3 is TGTGCCAGCGCAAGAGACAGGGACCAAGAGACCCAGTACTTC.